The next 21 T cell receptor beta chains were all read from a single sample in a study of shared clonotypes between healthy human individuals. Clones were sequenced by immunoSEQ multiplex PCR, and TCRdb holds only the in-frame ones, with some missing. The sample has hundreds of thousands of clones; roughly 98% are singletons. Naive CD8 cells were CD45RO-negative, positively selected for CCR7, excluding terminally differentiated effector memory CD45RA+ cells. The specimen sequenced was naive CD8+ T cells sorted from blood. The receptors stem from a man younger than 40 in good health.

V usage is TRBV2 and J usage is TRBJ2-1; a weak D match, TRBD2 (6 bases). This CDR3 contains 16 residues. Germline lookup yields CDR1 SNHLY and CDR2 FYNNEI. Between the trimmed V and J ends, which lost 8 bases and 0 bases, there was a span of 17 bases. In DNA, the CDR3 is TGTGCCAGCCCAACCGGCGGGGCGGACTCCTACAATGAGCAGTTCTTC. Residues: CASPTGGADSYNEQFF.

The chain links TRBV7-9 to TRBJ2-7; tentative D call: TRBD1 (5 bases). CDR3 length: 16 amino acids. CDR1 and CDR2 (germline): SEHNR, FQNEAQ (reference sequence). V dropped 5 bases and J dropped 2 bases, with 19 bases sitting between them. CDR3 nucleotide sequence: TGTGCCAGCAGCCCTTTAGGACATTCAGAAGCCTACGAGCAGTACTTC. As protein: CASSPLGHSEAYEQYF.

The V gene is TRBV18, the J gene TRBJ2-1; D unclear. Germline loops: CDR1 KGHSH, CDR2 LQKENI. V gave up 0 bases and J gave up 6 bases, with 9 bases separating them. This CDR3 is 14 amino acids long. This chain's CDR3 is CASSPPVASNEQFF. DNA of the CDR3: TGTGCCAGCTCACCACCGGTGGCTTCCAATGAGCAGTTCTTC.

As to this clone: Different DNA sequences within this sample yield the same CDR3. CDR3 sequence: CASSLYNEQFF. The DNA of the CDR3 is TGTGCCAGCAGCCTTTACAATGAGCAGTTCTTC. The V and J genes are TRBV28 and TRBJ2-1, with D uncertain. This CDR3 is built from 11 residues. V shed 6 bases and J shed 4 bases, with 4 bases lying between them. Germline CDR1 and CDR2: MDHEN and SYDVKM.

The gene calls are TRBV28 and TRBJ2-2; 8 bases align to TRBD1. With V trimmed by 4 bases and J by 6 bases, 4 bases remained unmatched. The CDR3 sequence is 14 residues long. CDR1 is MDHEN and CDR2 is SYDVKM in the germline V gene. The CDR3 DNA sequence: TGTGCCAGCAGTTGGGACAGGCTCTCCGGGGAGCTGTTTTTT. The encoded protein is CASSWDRLSGELFF.

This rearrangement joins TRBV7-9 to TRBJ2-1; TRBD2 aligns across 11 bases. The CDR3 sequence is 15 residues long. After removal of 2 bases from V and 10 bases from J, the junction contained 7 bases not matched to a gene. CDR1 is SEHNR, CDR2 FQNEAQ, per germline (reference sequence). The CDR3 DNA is TGTGCCAGCAGCTTAATTAGCGGGAGGGTTGACGAGCAGTTCTTC. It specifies CASSLISGRVDEQFF.

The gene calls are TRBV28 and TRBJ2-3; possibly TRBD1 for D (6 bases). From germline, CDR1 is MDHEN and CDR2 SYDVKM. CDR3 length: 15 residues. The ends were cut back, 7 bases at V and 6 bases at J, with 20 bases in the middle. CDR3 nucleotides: TGTGCCAGCACCCCTGAAGGACAGCACGACGATACGCAGTATTTT. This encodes CASTPEGQHDDTQYF.

CDR3 sequence reads: CASSLVASGSLDTGELFF. The CDR3 DNA reads as TGTGCCAGCAGCTTAGTGGCTAGCGGGAGTTTGGACACCGGGGAGCTGTTTTTT. This rearrangement joins TRBV7-6 to TRBJ2-2, with 10 bases aligning to TRBD2. The CDR3 runs 18 residues. V dropped 1 base and J dropped 3; count of bases not matched to a gene: 8. The germline gives CDR1 SGHVS, CDR2 FNYEAQ.

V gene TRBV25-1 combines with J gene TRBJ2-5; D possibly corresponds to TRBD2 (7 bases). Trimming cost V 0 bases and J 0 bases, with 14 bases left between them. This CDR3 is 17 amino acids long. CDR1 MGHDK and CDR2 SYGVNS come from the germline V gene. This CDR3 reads CASSEYAGAQYQETQYF. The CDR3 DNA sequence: TGTGCCAGCAGTGAATATGCGGGGGCTCAGTACCAAGAGACCCAGTACTTC.

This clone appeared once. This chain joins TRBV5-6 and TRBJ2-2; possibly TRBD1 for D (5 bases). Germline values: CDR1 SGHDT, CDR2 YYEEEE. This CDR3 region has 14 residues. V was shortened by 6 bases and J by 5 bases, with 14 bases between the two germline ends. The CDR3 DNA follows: TGTGCCAGCACCGACAGCCCTAGTACCGGGGAGCTGTTTTTT. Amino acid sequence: CASTDSPSTGELFF.

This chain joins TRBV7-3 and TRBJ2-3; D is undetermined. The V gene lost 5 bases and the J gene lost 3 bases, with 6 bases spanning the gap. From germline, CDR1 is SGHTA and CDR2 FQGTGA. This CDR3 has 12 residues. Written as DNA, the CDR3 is TGTGCCAGCAGCGTCGGGACAGATACGCAGTATTTT. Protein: CASSVGTDTQYF.

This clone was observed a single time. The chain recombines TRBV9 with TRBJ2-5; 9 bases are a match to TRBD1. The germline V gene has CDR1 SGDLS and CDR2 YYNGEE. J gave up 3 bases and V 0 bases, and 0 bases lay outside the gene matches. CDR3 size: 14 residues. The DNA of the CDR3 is TGTGCCAGCAGCGTAGGGACAGGGGAAGAGACCCAGTACTTC. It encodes CASSVGTGEETQYF.

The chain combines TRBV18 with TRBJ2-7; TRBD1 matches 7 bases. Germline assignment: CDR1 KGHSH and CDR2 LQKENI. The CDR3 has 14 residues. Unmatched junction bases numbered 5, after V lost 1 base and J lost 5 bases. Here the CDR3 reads CASSPRLQGNEQYF. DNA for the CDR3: TGTGCCAGCTCACCACGGCTACAGGGGAACGAGCAGTACTTC.

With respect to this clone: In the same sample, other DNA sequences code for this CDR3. For the CDR3, the DNA is TGTGCCATCAGTCCCGGGACAAGCTACGAGCAGTACTTC. It encodes CAISPGTSYEQYF. The chain recombines TRBV10-3 with TRBJ2-7; D perhaps matches TRBD1 (6 bases). This CDR3 is built from 13 residues. Germline assignment: CDR1 ENHRY and CDR2 SYGVKD. V was clipped by 5 bases and J by 3 bases, with 11 bases between them.

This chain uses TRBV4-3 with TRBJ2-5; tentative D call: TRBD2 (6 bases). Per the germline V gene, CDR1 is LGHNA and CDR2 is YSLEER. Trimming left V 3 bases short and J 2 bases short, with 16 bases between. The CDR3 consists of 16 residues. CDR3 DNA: TGCGCCAGCAGCCAGTGGAGGGACGACCCTCAAGAGACCCAGTACTTC. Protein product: CASSQWRDDPQETQYF.

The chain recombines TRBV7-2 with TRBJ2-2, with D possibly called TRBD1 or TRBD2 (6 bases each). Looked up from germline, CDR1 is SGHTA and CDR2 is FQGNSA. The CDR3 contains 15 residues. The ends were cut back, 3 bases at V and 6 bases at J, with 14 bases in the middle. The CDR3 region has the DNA TGTGCCAGCAGCTTGCCTAGTAGGGGGGCCGGGGAGCTGTTTTTT. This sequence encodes CASSLPSRGAGELFF.

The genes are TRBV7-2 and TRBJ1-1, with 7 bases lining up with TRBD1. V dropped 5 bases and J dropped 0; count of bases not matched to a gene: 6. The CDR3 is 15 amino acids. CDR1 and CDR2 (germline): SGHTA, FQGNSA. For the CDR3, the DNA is TGTGCCAGCAGCACGAGGGGACAGTTGAACACTGAAGCTTTCTTT. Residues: CASSTRGQLNTEAFF. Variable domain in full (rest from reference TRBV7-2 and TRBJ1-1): GAGVSQSPSNKVTEKGKDVELRCDPISGHTALYWYRQSLGQGLEFLIYFQGNSAPDKSGLPSDRFSAERTGGSVSTLTIQRTQQEDSAVYLCASSTRGQLNTEAFFGQGTRLTVV.

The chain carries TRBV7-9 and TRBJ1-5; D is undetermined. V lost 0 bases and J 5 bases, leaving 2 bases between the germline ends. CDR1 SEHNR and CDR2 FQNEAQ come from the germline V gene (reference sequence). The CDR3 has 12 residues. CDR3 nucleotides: TGTGCCAGCAGCTTAGCGGATCAGCCCCAGCATTTT. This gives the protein CASSLADQPQHF.

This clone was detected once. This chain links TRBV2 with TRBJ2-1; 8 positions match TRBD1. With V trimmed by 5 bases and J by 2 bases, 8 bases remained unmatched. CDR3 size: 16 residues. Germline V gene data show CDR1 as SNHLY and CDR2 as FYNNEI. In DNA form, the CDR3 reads TGTGCCAGCAGTACTGGACAGGGTCAGGCCTACAATGAGCAGTTCTTC. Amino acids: CASSTGQGQAYNEQFF.

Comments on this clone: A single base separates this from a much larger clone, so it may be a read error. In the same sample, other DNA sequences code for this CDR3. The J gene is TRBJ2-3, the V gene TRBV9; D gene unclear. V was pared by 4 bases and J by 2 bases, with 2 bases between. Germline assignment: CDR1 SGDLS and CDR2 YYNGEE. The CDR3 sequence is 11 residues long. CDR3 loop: CASSITDTQYF. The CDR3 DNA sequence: TGTGCCAGCAGCATCACAGATACGCAGTATTTT.

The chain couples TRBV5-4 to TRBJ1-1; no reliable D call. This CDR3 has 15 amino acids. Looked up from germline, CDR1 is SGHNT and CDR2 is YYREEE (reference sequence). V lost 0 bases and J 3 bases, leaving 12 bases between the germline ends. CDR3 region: CASSLAGSGDTEAFF. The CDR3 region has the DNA TGTGCCAGCAGCTTGGCCGGGTCCGGGGACACTGAAGCTTTCTTT.